The present T cell receptor (beta chain) was sequenced within a study of Ad26.COV2.S vaccination and SARS-CoV-2 variants. Turning to the study itself: Donor participated within the Ad26.COV2.S arm of the COV1001 trial.

Noted treatment: some 19 received Ad26.COV2.S at low or high dose, single or two shots; about 5 received placebo; per-sample allocation not given. Vaccine and placebo recipients were sampled on day 63 after the first injection. TCRdb's copy holds only in-frame clones and misses some; the assay was immunoSEQ multiplex PCR. The sample records 440,000 or so clones, roughly 90% being singletons. This clone has just one count. The CDR3 is 15 residues long. Germline V CDR1 and CDR2: LNHNV, YYDKDF (reference sequence). V dropped 5 bases and J dropped 3; count of bases not matched to a gene: 9. Sequenced material: peripheral blood, taken in a trial of Ad26.COV2.S vaccine versus placebo. The chain couples TRBV15 to TRBJ2-5, with 7 bases matching TRBD2. The sequence derives from a person aged 18-60 years who received the Ad26.COV2.S COVID-19 vaccine or a placebo. Here the CDR3 DNA reads TGTGCCACCAGCCCATCCCTAGCGGCAGAAGAGACCCAGTACTTC. Translation gives CATSPSLAAEETQYF.